Shown below are 19 T cell receptor beta chains from a single sample sequenced in a study of T-cell reconstitution after alpha-beta-depleted transplantation in children. Preparation of the TCRbeta library was carried out with unique molecular identifiers. TCRdb reprocessed the PCR reads with MiXCR, giving one entry per CDR3 protein. The repertoire holds roughly 350,000 distinct CDR3 sequences, with around 16% as singletons. The specimen was PBMCs, mostly from graft donor cells, collected 360 days after TCRalphabeta/CD19-depleted stem cell transplant. The source is a male patient aged 2-15 years who had a stem cell transplant for acute lymphoblastic leukemia, so the T cells may come from the graft donor.

This clonotype was picked up many times. The chain links TRBV3-1 to TRBJ2-3; no firm D call. Germline CDR1 is LGHDT and CDR2 is YNNKEL (reference sequence). The CDR3 covers 13 residues. V was pared by 3 bases and J by 0 bases, with 4 bases between. In nucleotides, the CDR3 is TGTGCCAGCAGCCAGCTAAGCACAGATACGCAGTATTTT. Amino acids: CASSQLSTDTQYF.

In this sample, this clonotype turned up a few times. V is TRBV5-1 and J is TRBJ2-1; TRBD1 or TRBD2 may be the D gene (5 bases each). Germline V CDR1 and CDR2: SGHRS, YFSETQ. V lost 5 bases to trimming and J lost 6 bases, with 21 bases between them. The CDR3 is made up of 16 amino acids. For the CDR3, the DNA is TGCGCCAGCAGAGTGCCCGGGATCATTGGGGGCAATGAGCAGTTCTTC. It specifies CASRVPGIIGGNEQFF.

This clonotype was detected many times. The genes are TRBV29-1 and TRBJ2-5; 9 nucleotides agree with TRBD1. Germline CDR1 is SQVTM and CDR2 is ANQGSEA. The CDR3 extends over 14 amino acids. V lost 8 bases, J lost 5 bases, and 12 bases stayed unmatched. The CDR3 region has the DNA TGCAGCACGTGGACAGGGGTGGGGTTGGAGACCCAGTACTTC. It translates to CSTWTGVGLETQYF.

The V gene is TRBV12-3 or TRBV12-4, the J gene TRBJ1-2; 7 nucleotides match TRBD1. This CDR3 spans 16 amino acids. The ends lost 6 bases at V and 8 bases at J; junction bases unmatched: 18. The chain's CDR3 is CASRLGLTGRVRGYTF. In DNA form, the CDR3 reads TGTGCCAGCAGACTAGGGTTGACAGGGAGAGTGAGAGGCTACACCTTC.

This chain joins TRBV5-1 and TRBJ2-3; tentative D call: TRBD2 (6 bases). This CDR3 region has 13 residues. Germline V gives CDR1 SGHRS, CDR2 YFSETQ. Trimming cost V 5 bases and J 5 bases, with 12 bases left between them. The CDR3 reads CASSGGSKDTQYF. The CDR3 nucleotides are TGCGCCAGCAGTGGAGGGAGTAAAGATACGCAGTATTTT.

This chain uses TRBV6-2 or TRBV6-3 with TRBJ2-5; the D call may be TRBD1 or TRBD2 (5 bases each). Trimming removed 8 bases from V and 0 bases from J, with 13 bases in between. CDR1 and CDR2 (germline): MNHEY, SVGEGT. The CDR3 is 14 amino acids. The CDR3: CASPRDAHQETQYF. The CDR3 DNA sequence: TGTGCCAGCCCGAGGGACGCCCACCAAGAGACCCAGTACTTC.

There are a few counts of this clonotype. This chain joins TRBV4-3 and TRBJ2-7; TRBD2 is a possible D gene (6 bases). Germline V gene sequence: CDR1 LGHNA, CDR2 YSLEER. V lost 0 bases and J lost 4, with 10 bases in between. The CDR3 consists of 14 residues. The CDR3 nucleotides read TGCGCCAGCAGCCAAGAGTATAGCGGATACGAGCAGTACTTC. It specifies CASSQEYSGYEQYF.

This chain joins TRBV20-1 and TRBJ2-6; 7 nucleotides match TRBD1. CDR1 is DFQATT, CDR2 SNEGSKA, per germline (reference sequence). The CDR3 extends over 15 amino acids. Losses at the gene ends were 6 bases for V and 4 bases for J; bases not matched to a gene: 9. The CDR3 bases are TGCAGTGCGGATCCAAGGGGGCCGGGGGCCAACGTCCTGACTTTC. Protein: CSADPRGPGANVLTF.

This clonotype was detected only a few times. The chain employs TRBV13 and TRBJ2-2; D may be TRBD1 (5 bases). With 10 bases removed from V and 1 base from J, the gap between germline ends came to 16 bases. Germline assignment: CDR1 PRHDT and CDR2 FYEKMQ (reference sequence). The CDR3 is made up of 15 amino acids. The CDR3 region is CATTSTGLNTGELFF. As DNA, the CDR3 is TGTGCCACCACCAGTACAGGCTTGAACACCGGGGAGCTGTTTTTT.

This clonotype was picked up a small number of times. The chain is built from TRBV4-3 and TRBJ2-7, with D possibly TRBD1 on 6 matching bases. Germline CDR1 and CDR2: LGHNA and YSLEER. CDR3 length equals 20 residues. V dropped 1 base and J dropped 2 bases, with 27 bases sitting between them. The CDR3 reads CASSQVSWRWDTPTAYEQYF. Written as DNA, the CDR3 is TGCGCCAGCAGCCAAGTTTCTTGGCGATGGGACACACCAACCGCCTACGAGCAGTACTTC.

This clonotype was recorded a few times. The genes are TRBV11-2 and TRBJ2-7; 7 nucleotides line up with TRBD2. This CDR3 contains 20 residues. Trimming cost V 5 bases and J 3 bases; bases outside gene matches: 25. Germline lookup yields CDR1 SGHAT and CDR2 FQNNGV. CDR3 protein: CASSPGYPSGQEEPFYEQYF. CDR3 bases: TGTGCCAGCAGCCCCGGATATCCTAGCGGTCAGGAGGAACCCTTCTACGAGCAGTACTTC.

The V call is TRBV4-1, the J call TRBJ2-1; D ambiguous. The CDR3 sequence is 18 residues long. CDR1 is MGHRA, CDR2 YSYEKL, per germline. Trimming removed 2 bases at V and 0 bases at J, with 17 bases between. The CDR3, as DNA: TGCGCCAGCAGCCAACTTGTAGGGCGGAACGGCTCCTACAATGAGCAGTTCTTC. Translating gives CASSQLVGRNGSYNEQFF.

This clonotype was recorded many times. The rearrangement links TRBV4-2 to TRBJ2-1; 8 positions agree with TRBD1. The CDR3 has 13 residues. Germline values: CDR1 LGHNA, CDR2 YNFKEQ. V lost 4 bases to trimming and J lost 8 bases; unmatched junction nucleotides: 4. CDR3 sequence: CASSPGQGDEQFF. CDR3 nucleotides: TGTGCCAGCAGCCCAGGACAGGGCGATGAGCAGTTCTTC.

The chain couples TRBV29-1 to TRBJ2-5; 10 nucleotides agree with TRBD2. Germline loops: CDR1 SQVTM, CDR2 ANQGSEA. The J segment lost 5 bases and the V segment lost 8 bases, leaving 2 bases of the junction unmatched. CDR3 length: 11 residues. In nucleotides, the CDR3 is TGCAGCACTAGCGGGGCGGAGACCCAGTACTTC. Protein sequence: CSTSGAETQYF.

This clonotype was observed many times. V is TRBV29-1 and J is TRBJ2-1; TRBD2 might be the D (6 bases). The length of the CDR3 is 15 residues. V gave up 2 bases and J gave up 2 bases, with 13 bases separating them. The germline V gene encodes CDR1 SQVTM and CDR2 ANQGSEA. This CDR3 reads CSVEYPGRPYNEQFF. DNA for the CDR3: TGCAGCGTTGAATACCCCGGGAGACCCTACAATGAGCAGTTCTTC.

The chain couples TRBV4-3 to TRBJ2-7, with D uncertain. CDR3 length: 13 amino acids. V lost 0 bases to trimming and J lost 3 bases, with 6 bases between them. Germline values: CDR1 LGHNA, CDR2 YSLEER. Here the CDR3 DNA reads TGCGCCAGCAGCCAAGAAGCATACTACGAGCAGTACTTC. This sequence encodes CASSQEAYYEQYF.

This CDR3 is CASSRGGEEQYF. For the CDR3, the DNA is TGTGCCAGCAGCCGCGGCGGGGAGGAGCAGTATTTT. The rearrangement links TRBV6-5 to TRBJ2-3; D may be TRBD2 (6 bases). The V and J ends lost 6 bases and 11 bases respectively, with 15 bases between them. CDR1 and CDR2 (germline): MNHEY, SVGAGI. The CDR3 is 12 amino acids.

This clonotype was detected only a few times. V is TRBV15 and J is TRBJ1-6; maybe TRBD1 (6 bases). V shed 3 bases and J shed 9 bases, with 9 bases lying between them. The CDR3 is 13 amino acids. Looked up from germline, CDR1 is LNHNV and CDR2 is YYDKDF (reference sequence). CDR3 nucleotide sequence: TGTGCCACCAGCAGGGACAGTGGTTCACCCCTCCACTTT. As protein: CATSRDSGSPLHF.

This chain uses TRBV7-9 with TRBJ2-7; tentatively, D is TRBD1 or TRBD2 (5 bases each). The CDR3 is 15 residues long. Germline CDR1 and CDR2: SEHNR and FQNEAQ (reference sequence). Trimming left V 0 bases short and J 0 bases short, with 9 bases between. DNA for the CDR3: TGTGCCAGCAGCTTAGCCTGGGACGGCTCCTACGAGCAGTACTTC. Its protein product is CASSLAWDGSYEQYF.